This T cell receptor (beta chain) emerged from a study of T cells in Graves' hyperthyroidism and ophthalmopathy. Overall study: Initial diagnosis, before any treatment, was when peripheral blood was collected. Study outcomes and limitations: Most expanded thyroid clonotypes above 0.001 also appeared in blood.

Amplification of TCR beta CDR3 regions was performed using RNA transcripts as template. A set of HTBI primers served as the primers for a first-round RT-PCR of the TCR CDR3. MiXCR was run by TCRdb on the multiplex PCR reads, yielding one entry per CDR3 protein. Among a few hundred thousand distinct CDR3 sequences, 16% were seen once, and the ten largest hold 2.5% to 4%. This clonotype has a single count. Its antigen remains unknown. Duration under 3 months, a NOSPECS grade of at least 4, and a Clinical Activity Score of at least 3 characterized the ophthalmopathy patients. For the diagnoses, clinical symptoms, serum thyroxine and TRAb, thyroid ultrasound and orbital computed tomography were used. Sequencing was carried out using blood. This sequence originates from a woman between 35 and 50 years old with Graves' ophthalmopathy.

The CDR3 bases are TGTGCCAGCAGCGGTACAGGGGGCGGAGGAAAACTGTTTTTT. Its protein is CASSGTGGGGKLFF. V usage is TRBV3-1 and J usage is TRBJ1-4; 9 positions match TRBD1. The V gene end was trimmed by 5 bases and the J gene end by 10 bases; junction bases not matched to a gene: 8. CDR3 length equals 14 residues. Germline CDR1 and CDR2: LGHDT and YNNKEL (reference sequence).